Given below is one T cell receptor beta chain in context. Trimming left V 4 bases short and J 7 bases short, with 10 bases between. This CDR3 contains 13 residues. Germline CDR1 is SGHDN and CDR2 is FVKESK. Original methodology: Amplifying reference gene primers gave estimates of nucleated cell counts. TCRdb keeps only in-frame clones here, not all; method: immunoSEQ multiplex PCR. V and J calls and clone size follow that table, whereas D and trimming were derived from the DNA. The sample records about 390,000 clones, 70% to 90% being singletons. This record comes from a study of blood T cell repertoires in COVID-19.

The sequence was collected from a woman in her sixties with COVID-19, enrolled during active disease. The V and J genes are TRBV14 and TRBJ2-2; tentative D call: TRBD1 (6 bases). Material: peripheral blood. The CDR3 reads CASSPQGGGELFF. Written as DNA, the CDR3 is TGTGCCAGCAGCCCACAGGGCGGCGGGGAGCTGTTTTTT.